These T cell receptor beta chains were read from a single sample in a study of beta chain features in type 1 diabetes. Profiling relied on immunoSEQ multiplex PCR, and the TCRdb table lists in-frame clones only, not all of them. The sample lists hundreds of thousands of clones, around 15% occurring once. Sequencing was performed on naive CD4+ T cells from blood. These receptors all stem from a man in his late teens or twenties in good health. Each CDR3 is given with its conserved first and last residue. The D gene is left open where the match is weak. Clone size appears in some rows only: once, few, many, or a class for an expanded clone.

j_gene	abundance	v_gene	d_gene	CDR3nt	CDR3aa
TRBJ1-1	NA	TRBV18	NA	TGTGCCAGCTCACCAGTCCGCGGAGAAGCTTTCTTT	CASSPVRGEAFF
TRBJ1-1	few	TRBV18	NA	TGTGCCAGCTCATCCCAAAGGGAGAACACTGAAGCTTTCTTT	CASSSQRENTEAFF
TRBJ2-6	few	TRBV27	NA	TGTGCCAGCAGTTTACGGGAAGCTGGGGCCAACGTCCTGACTTTC	CASSLREAGANVLTF
TRBJ2-2	NA	TRBV30	NA	TGTGCCTGGAGTCAGGTAACCGGGGAGCTGTTTTTT	CAWSQVTGELFF
TRBJ2-7	NA	TRBV16	TRBD1	TGTGCCAGCAGCCAAACGGACAGGGGACGGTACTTC	CASSQTDRGRYF
TRBJ2-1	few	TRBV5-4	TRBD1	TGTGCCAGCAGCTTGGCCAGGGGGCGTAGCAATGAGCAGTTCTTC	CASSLARGRSNEQFF
TRBJ2-2	NA	TRBV11-2	TRBD2	TGTGCCAGCAGCCGCGGGACTAGCGGTAACACCGGGGAGCTGTTTTTT	CASSRGTSGNTGELFF
TRBJ1-2	few	TRBV28	NA	TGTGCCAGCAGTTACCCTCCCAGTAACTATGGCTACACCTTC	CASSYPPSNYGYTF
TRBJ2-1	NA	TRBV6-4	TRBD2	TGTGCCAGCAAATTTAGCGGGAAAGGCGACAATGAGCAGTTCTTC	CASKFSGKGDNEQFF
TRBJ2-1	NA	TRBV28	TRBD1	TGTGCCAGCAGTTTCCGAGACAGGGTGTTCTTC	CASSFRDRVFF
TRBJ1-5	few	TRBV6-5	NA	TGTGCCAGCAGGGCGGGCAATCAGCCCCAGCATTTT	CASRAGNQPQHF
TRBJ2-3	NA	TRBV21-1	NA	TGTGCCAGCAGCAATTTTATTTCGGGCGACACAGATACGCAGTATTTT	CASSNFISGDTDTQYF
TRBJ2-7	few	TRBV4-1	NA	TGCGCCAGCAGCCAACCCCTGGGCCAGGGTAGGCACGAGCAGTACTTC	CASSQPLGQGRHEQYF
TRBJ2-6	few	TRBV7-3	NA	TGTGCCAGCAGCTTAATCGGGGGAGGTTTTTCTGGGGCCAACGTCCTGACTTTC	CASSLIGGGFSGANVLTF
TRBJ1-1	NA	TRBV27	NA	TGTGCCAGCAGTTTAGCCCGGTACACTGAAGCTTTCTTT	CASSLARYTEAFF
TRBJ1-2	few	TRBV7-2	TRBD1	TGTGCCAGCAGCTTTGGAGGACAGGGGTCGTATGGCTACACCTTC	CASSFGGQGSYGYTF
TRBJ2-5	NA	TRBV27	TRBD1	TGTGCCAGCTCCCCCCCGTGGGGGACAGGGGGAGAGACCCAGTACTTC	CASSPPWGTGGETQYF
TRBJ1-4	few	TRBV7-9	NA	TGTGCCAGCAGCTCGGGGGGCATAAAAGAAAAACTGTTTTTT	CASSSGGIKEKLFF
TRBJ1-2	few	TRBV7-9	NA	TGTGCCAGCAGCTTAGAGCGGCCGTCCTATGGCTACACCTTC	CASSLERPSYGYTF
TRBJ2-2	NA	TRBV2	NA	TGTGCCAGCACCCGACAGTCGGGCACCGGGGAGCTGTTTTTT	CASTRQSGTGELFF
TRBJ1-4	NA	TRBV6-5	TRBD1	TGTGCCAGCAGCAATTCCGGGACAGTCGGAAAACTGTTTTTT	CASSNSGTVGKLFF
TRBJ2-1	NA	TRBV12-5	NA	TGTGCTAGTGGTCTCCGGGAGTATCAGTTCTTC	CASGLREYQFF
TRBJ1-1	NA	TRBV2	NA	TGTGCCAGCAGTGAAGAAAAACAGGGAACTGAAGCTTTCTTT	CASSEEKQGTEAFF
TRBJ2-2	NA	TRBV7-9	TRBD1	TGTGCCAGCAGTCTAAGGGACAGGGGGTTCCCGAACACCGGGGAGCTGTTTTTT	CASSLRDRGFPNTGELFF
TRBJ2-1	few	TRBV6-6	TRBD2	TGTGCCAGCAAGCGGGGCCCTTCCTACAATGAGCAGTTCTTC	CASKRGPSYNEQFF
TRBJ1-5	NA	TRBV9	NA	TGTGCCAGCAGCCCCGGTGGGGGGGCGCGGAATCAGCCCCAGCATTTT	CASSPGGGARNQPQHF
TRBJ1-6	NA	TRBV28	NA	TGTGCCAGCAGTTTAAGTGGGGGTGGGAATTCACCCCTCCACTTT	CASSLSGGGNSPLHF
TRBJ1-2	once	TRBV6-5	NA	TGTGCCAGCAGTTACGGTCCCGACAGGCTCTATGGCTACACCTTC	CASSYGPDRLYGYTF
TRBJ2-1	few	TRBV7-2	TRBD2	TGTGCCAGCAGCCCGTTAGGGCTAGCGGGAAGGATTGAGCAGTTCTTC	CASSPLGLAGRIEQFF
TRBJ1-1	few	TRBV5-6	TRBD1	TGTGCCAGCAGCGGACGGGACAGGGTGTTTGGGACTGAAGCTTTCTTT	CASSGRDRVFGTEAFF
TRBJ1-1	few	TRBV5-6	TRBD1	TGTGCCAGCAGCGCGGACAGGGGAAGGGTTTGGACTGAAGCTTTCTTT	CASSADRGRVWTEAFF
TRBJ2-1	NA	TRBV27	NA	TGTGCCAGCAGTCCCTATTCTGCCCCTGAGCAGTTCTTC	CASSPYSAPEQFF
TRBJ2-5	few	TRBV18	NA	TGTGCCAGCTCACCACCATCTCAAGAGACCCAGTACTTC	CASSPPSQETQYF
TRBJ1-1	few	TRBV5-4	NA	TGTGCCAGCAGCTTCCAACGGCCGAACACTGAAGCTTTCTTT	CASSFQRPNTEAFF
TRBJ2-5	NA	TRBV4-3	TRBD2	TGCGCCAGCAGCCCGGGACTAGCGGGGTTTTGGTCTCCCCATTACTTC	CASSPGLAGFWSPHYF
TRBJ2-5	NA	TRBV15	TRBD2	TGTGCCACCAGCAGAGAAGCCGCTAGCGGACAAGAGACCCAGTACTTC	CATSREAASGQETQYF
TRBJ2-3	few	TRBV9	NA	TGTGCCAGCAGCCCCAGGATTAGCACAGATACGCAGTATTTT	CASSPRISTDTQYF
TRBJ2-7	NA	TRBV7-2	TRBD2	TGTGCCAGCAGCCAAAAAGGACTAGCGGGAGGGCCTTACGAGCAGTACTTC	CASSQKGLAGGPYEQYF
TRBJ1-3	few	TRBV9	NA	TGTGCCAGCAGCGTAGGGCGGTTCTCTGGAAACACCATATATTTT	CASSVGRFSGNTIYF
TRBJ2-7	NA	TRBV11-2	NA	TGTGCCAGCAGCTTAGCCCGGGGCAGGGGTGGGTACGAGCAGTACTTC	CASSLARGRGGYEQYF